Included here is one T cell receptor beta chain sequence, with context. This could be a read error, since a much larger clone is one nucleotide away. Bulk tumor gDNA, roughly 660 ng per sample, served as the TCR template. Several biopsies per primary tumor were taken during surgery, spaced as far apart as possible. With untreated, newly diagnosed non-small cell lung cancer, the patients went on to undergo curative surgery. Every donor was a newly diagnosed non-small cell lung cancer patient having surgery with curative intent. The germline CDR1 and CDR2 sequences are MRHNA and SNTAGT. With V trimmed by 7 bases and J by 5 bases, 10 bases remained unmatched. The CDR3 extends over 16 amino acids. Multiplex PCR amplified TCR beta CDR3 with 32 V and 13 J primers. In TCRdb, the multiplex PCR reads were re-called with MiXCR into one record per CDR3 protein. This table holds around 11,000 distinct CDR3 sequences, 30% found once.

The data stem from a study of immune heterogeneity within non-small cell lung tumors. The sequence derives from a woman in her forties or fifties with non-small cell lung cancer. V usage is TRBV6-4 and J usage is TRBJ2-2; 10 nucleotides line up with TRBD2. The source material was lung tumor tissue. Here the CDR3 reads CASNILSGRGTGELFF. In nucleotides, the CDR3 is TGTGCCAGCAATATCCTGAGCGGGAGGGGAACCGGGGAGCTGTTTTTT.